This TCR beta chain originates from a study of blood T cell repertoires in COVID-19. Study-level background: COVID-19 samples from acute and convalescent phases originated in the United States, Italy and Spain. PBMCs, B-cell-depleted T cells, or T cells provided the cDNA or gDNA that made up the material.

Germline lookup yields CDR1 SGHTA and CDR2 FQGNSA. Trimming removed 0 bases at V and 6 bases at J, with 13 bases between. CDR3 length: 15 residues. In the authors' workflow: Estimates of nucleated cell counts were drawn from the amplification of reference gene primers. Produced via immunoSEQ multiplex PCR; TCRdb's table is partial and in-frame only. V, J and clone size were drawn from that table, and D and trimming were deduced from the DNA. The sample includes roughly 20,000 clones, roughly 90% of them seen just once. The sequenced sample was peripheral blood. This clonotype was obtained from a woman of 80 years or more with active COVID-19. The gene calls are TRBV7-2 and TRBJ2-3; the D gene is possibly TRBD2 (7 bases). The CDR3: CASSLAASGQDTQYF. CDR3 sequence (DNA): TGTGCCAGCAGCTTAGCTGCTAGCGGACAGGATACGCAGTATTTT.